These 18 T cell receptor beta chains originate from one sample sequenced in a study of cytomegalovirus exposure and HLA in healthy donors. 60 Vbeta and 13 Jbeta primers were used in PCR. TCRdb keeps only in-frame clones here, not all; method: immunoSEQ multiplex PCR. The table counts about 51,000 clones; 25% to 30% lies in the top ten. Sequenced: PBMCs. These receptors came from a man aged 35 to 55 in good health and CMV-seropositive.

The V gene is TRBV28, the J gene TRBJ2-5; D may be TRBD1 (6 bases). Per germline, CDR1 MDHEN and CDR2 SYDVKM. Trimming stripped 5 bases from V and 5 bases from J, with 12 bases between. This CDR3 is built from 13 residues. Here the CDR3 DNA reads TGTGCCAGCAGTCTGGGACATGAGGAGACCCAGTACTTC. Encoded protein: CASSLGHEETQYF.

The genes are TRBV29-1 and TRBJ1-1; no clear D gene. The CDR3 contains 14 residues. V lost 0 bases, J lost 5 bases, and 13 bases lay in between. Germline CDR1 SQVTM, CDR2 ANQGSEA. The CDR3, as DNA: TGCAGCGTTGAAGATCCCACTCTGAGGACTGAAGCTTTCTTT. It codes for CSVEDPTLRTEAFF.

The chain is built from TRBV2 and TRBJ2-3; 15 nucleotides match TRBD2. The CDR3 runs 17 residues. The V gene's germline CDR1 is SNHLY and CDR2 FYNNEI. The trim removed 7 bases at V and 0 bases at J, leaving 5 bases unmatched. The CDR3 protein is CASNGLAGGSSTDTQYF. The CDR3 bases are TGTGCCAGCAACGGACTAGCGGGAGGGTCTAGCACAGATACGCAGTATTTT.

The rearrangement joins TRBV7-3 to TRBJ2-2; D uncertain. V was shortened by 0 bases and J by 4 bases, with 3 bases between the two germline ends. This CDR3 contains 13 residues. The germline gives CDR1 SGHTA, CDR2 FQGTGA. The CDR3 sequence: CASSLTLTGELFF. The CDR3 region has the DNA TGTGCCAGCAGCTTAACCCTCACCGGGGAGCTGTTTTTT.

The J gene is TRBJ2-1, the V gene TRBV19; D remains unclear. The germline gives CDR1 LNHDA, CDR2 SQIVND (reference sequence). This CDR3 region has 13 residues. Between the trimmed V and J ends, which lost 3 bases and 4 bases, there was a span of 7 bases. CDR3 region: CASSIFGYNEQFF. The CDR3 DNA reads as TGTGCCAGTAGTATCTTCGGGTACAATGAGCAGTTCTTC.

V usage is TRBV28 and J usage is TRBJ1-1, with D perhaps TRBD1 (6 bases). The germline V and J ends were trimmed by 4 bases and 2 bases, with 14 bases remaining between them. The CDR3 is 15 amino acids. Per the germline V gene, CDR1 is MDHEN and CDR2 is SYDVKM. As DNA, the CDR3 is TGTGCCAGCAGTTCCGTTGGGGGCCAAAACACTGAAGCTTTCTTT. This gives the protein CASSSVGGQNTEAFF.

The gene calls are TRBV2 and TRBJ2-5; TRBD1 is a possible D gene (5 bases). Deletions cut 7 bases from V and 2 bases from J, with 11 bases between. Germline loops: CDR1 SNHLY, CDR2 FYNNEI. The CDR3 runs to 13 residues. CDR3 coding DNA: TGTGCCAGCACCCTCAGGGTTCAAGAGACCCAGTACTTC. Amino acids: CASTLRVQETQYF.

The chain uses TRBV10-1 and TRBJ1-2; D is undetermined. Trimming left V 5 bases short and J 7 bases short, with 20 bases between. This CDR3 contains 15 residues. Germline CDR1 WNHNN, CDR2 SYGVQD (reference sequence). The CDR3 DNA reads TGCGCCAGCAGTCCCCTTCAAGACCACCTAGGTGGCTACACCTTC. Its protein is CASSPLQDHLGGYTF.

The chain employs TRBV27 and TRBJ2-7; the match to TRBD1 covers 12 bases. Germline V lookup: CDR1 MNHEY, CDR2 SMNVEV (reference sequence). The trim removed 4 bases at V and 4 bases at J, leaving 5 bases unmatched. This CDR3 spans 15 amino acids. The CDR3 DNA sequence: TGTGCCAGCAGTTCGGGACAGGGGGCGAGGTACGAGCAGTACTTC. This encodes CASSSGQGARYEQYF.

V is TRBV7-2 and J is TRBJ2-5; D possibly corresponds to TRBD1 (5 bases). The CDR3 loop spans 12 amino acids. V was shortened by 5 bases and J by 5 bases, with 9 bases between the two germline ends. The V gene's germline CDR1 is SGHTA and CDR2 FQGNSA. The chain's CDR3 is CASSAGRETQYF. CDR3 bases: TGTGCCAGCAGCGCAGGGCGGGAGACCCAGTACTTC.

The V call is TRBV30, the J call TRBJ1-1; D is unclear. CDR1 is GTSNPN, CDR2 SVGIG, per germline (reference sequence). Trimming pared 1 base from V and 9 bases from J, leaving 18 bases between. This CDR3 contains 14 residues. The CDR3 coding sequence is TGTGCCTGGAGTGCTCCCCTCAGGAAATTACAAGCTTTCTTT. Its protein is CAWSAPLRKLQAFF.

V is TRBV5-1 and J is TRBJ2-3; D ambiguous. From germline, CDR1 is SGHRS and CDR2 YFSETQ. V dropped 0 bases and J dropped 3 bases, with 11 bases sitting between them. The CDR3 sequence is 15 residues long. CDR3 coding DNA: TGCGCCAGCAGCTTGGCCGAGAAAGAAACAGATACGCAGTATTTT. Protein product: CASSLAEKETDTQYF.

The chain recombines TRBV27 with TRBJ2-1; 7 nucleotides align to TRBD2. Losses at the gene ends were 2 bases for V and 9 bases for J; bases not matched to a gene: 4. The CDR3 runs to 13 residues. In germline, CDR1 is MNHEY, CDR2 SMNVEV (reference sequence). CDR3 region: CASSLAGVGEQFF. For the CDR3, the DNA is TGTGCCAGCAGTTTAGCGGGAGTAGGTGAGCAGTTCTTC.

The J gene is TRBJ1-5, the V gene TRBV7-2; D perhaps matches TRBD1 (5 bases). Germline CDR1 SGHTA, CDR2 FQGNSA. Trimming shortened V by 1 base and J by 9 bases, and 16 bases separated the two germline ends. The CDR3 loop spans 15 amino acids. CDR3 loop: CASSLDPAGGRPQHF. In DNA, the CDR3 is TGTGCCAGCAGCTTAGATCCAGCCGGGGGAAGGCCCCAGCATTTT.

The rearrangement uses TRBV27 and TRBJ2-7; 7 positions match TRBD1. Germline V lookup: CDR1 MNHEY, CDR2 SMNVEV (reference sequence). Unmatched junction bases numbered 14, after V lost 6 bases and J lost 3 bases. The CDR3 loop spans 16 amino acids. The CDR3 bases are TGTGCCAGCAGCTGGAGGTCGGGACAGAGGAACTACGAGCAGTACTTC. Encoded protein: CASSWRSGQRNYEQYF.

This chain links TRBV11-2 with TRBJ1-6; maybe TRBD1 (6 bases). Germline CDR1 reads SGHAT; CDR2 reads FQNNGV. Trimming shortened V by 4 bases and J by 7 bases, and 17 bases separated the two germline ends. The length of the CDR3 is 16 residues. CDR3 amino acids: CASSSWGGAQNSPLHF. The CDR3 coding sequence is TGTGCCAGCAGCTCATGGGGGGGCGCGCAGAATTCACCCCTCCACTTT.

The DNA for the CDR3 is TGCGCCAGCAGCCAAATCCCGGGACTAGCGGGAGACCCCTCCTACAATGAGCAGTTCTTC. It specifies CASSQIPGLAGDPSYNEQFF. V and J are TRBV4-1 and TRBJ2-1; 14 bases match TRBD2. V dropped 2 bases and J dropped 0; count of bases not matched to a gene: 9. Germline assignment: CDR1 MGHRA and CDR2 YSYEKL. The CDR3 length is 20 residues.

The chain is built from TRBV30 and TRBJ2-3; D perhaps matches TRBD2 (6 bases). V was shortened by 3 bases and J by 1 base, with 11 bases between the two germline ends. CDR3 length: 14 residues. Germline assignment: CDR1 GTSNPN and CDR2 SVGIG (reference sequence). The CDR3 DNA reads as TGTGCCTGGAGGCGGGACGTGCGCACAGATACGCAGTATTTT. Translated: CAWRRDVRTDTQYF.